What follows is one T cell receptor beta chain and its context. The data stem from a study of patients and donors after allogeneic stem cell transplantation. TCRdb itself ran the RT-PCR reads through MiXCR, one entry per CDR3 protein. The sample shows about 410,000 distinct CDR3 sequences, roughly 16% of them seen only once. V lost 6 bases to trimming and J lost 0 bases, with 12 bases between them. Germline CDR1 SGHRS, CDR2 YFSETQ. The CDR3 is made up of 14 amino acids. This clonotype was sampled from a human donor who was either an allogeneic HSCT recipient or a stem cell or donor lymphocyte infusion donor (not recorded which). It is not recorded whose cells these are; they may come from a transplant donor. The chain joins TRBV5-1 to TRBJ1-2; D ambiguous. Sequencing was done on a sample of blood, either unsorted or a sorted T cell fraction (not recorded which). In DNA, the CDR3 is TGCGCCAGCAATCTGTCGCCTACTAACTATGGCTACACCTTC. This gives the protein CASNLSPTNYGYTF.